A selection of T cell receptor beta chains follows, all from one sample in a study of identical twins. One entry per CDR3 protein results from TCRdb running MiXCR on the 5' RACE reads. Counted here are about 530,000 distinct CDR3 sequences, 12% to 15% occurring once; the ten biggest clones make up 0.35% to 0.45%. These data also formed part of another study, on yellow fever vaccine responses in identical twins.

The sequenced sample consisted of CD4+ T cells sorted from blood. These receptors came from a woman between 18 and 30 years old in good health. The CDR3 runs from the conserved cysteine through the conserved F or W. The order of the fields is CDR3 DNA, CDR3 protein, D gene, clone size, V gene, J gene. D genes are given only for firm matches. A clone size is listed for some rows: how often the clone was seen (once, few, many), or a class if it is expanded.

TGTGCCAGCAGCTTAGGACTAGCTTTATTTCTAGATACGCAGTATTTT	CASSLGLALFLDTQYF	TRBD2	few	TRBV7-9	TRBJ2-3
TGCAGCGTTGAAGGAGTCAATGAGCAGTTCTTC	CSVEGVNEQFF	-	many	TRBV29-1	TRBJ2-1
TGTGCCAGCAGTTTAAGACCGACGAACACTGAAGCTTTCTTT	CASSLRPTNTEAFF	-	-	TRBV12-3/TRBV12-4	TRBJ1-1
TGCAGCGTTGCCGAGGCAGGATTCTATGGCTACACCTTC	CSVAEAGFYGYTF	-	-	TRBV29-1	TRBJ1-2
TGTGCCAGCCATCGGGAAACCGGGGAGCTGTTTTTT	CASHRETGELFF	-	many	TRBV6-5	TRBJ2-2
TGTGCCATCAGGACCGGGACAGATAATTCACCCCTCCACTTT	CAIRTGTDNSPLHF	TRBD1	few	TRBV10-3	TRBJ1-6
TGTGCCAGCAGTTTTTGGAGGGGGAACACTGAAGCTTTCTTT	CASSFWRGNTEAFF	-	-	TRBV28	TRBJ1-1
TGTGCCAGCAGTCATCTAAGGGCGTTCACAGATACGCAGTATTTT	CASSHLRAFTDTQYF	-	few	TRBV3-1	TRBJ2-3
TGTGCCAGCACCCAACACACAGCGGGAAACACTGAAGCTTTCTTT	CASTQHTAGNTEAFF	-	few	TRBV28	TRBJ1-1
TGTGCCAGCAGTGATTGGGGACGCCTCTACGAGCAGTACTTC	CASSDWGRLYEQYF	-	few	TRBV2	TRBJ2-7
TGTGCCACCAGGGACAGGTACGAGACTGAAGCTTTCTTT	CATRDRYETEAFF	TRBD1	-	TRBV24-1	TRBJ1-1
TGTGCCAGCAGCCCAAATGGGCTTGGGGAGACCCAGTACTTC	CASSPNGLGETQYF	-	many	TRBV7-2	TRBJ2-5
TGCAGTGTCCCAGGGGTGGTGATCACTGAAGCTTTCTTT	CSVPGVVITEAFF	-	-	TRBV20-1	TRBJ1-1
TGTGCCACCTTCAACGGCGGCCAAAATTCACCCCTCCACTTT	CATFNGGQNSPLHF	-	few	TRBV24-1	TRBJ1-6
TGCGCCAGCAGCAAGGTGGCAGCCCATTCCTACGAGCAGTACTTC	CASSKVAAHSYEQYF	-	-	TRBV5-1	TRBJ2-7
TGTGCCAGCAGTTCCACCAGCGGGGCCAACGTCCTGACTTTC	CASSSTSGANVLTF	-	many	TRBV12-3/TRBV12-4	TRBJ2-6
TGTGCCAGCAGCCAAGGAACACACCCCGGGAGAAAAAACAATGAGCAGTTCTTC	CASSQGTHPGRKNNEQFF	-	-	TRBV3-1	TRBJ2-1
TGCAGTGCTAGATCGGACAGGGGACAAGAGACCCAGTACTTC	CSARSDRGQETQYF	TRBD1	few	TRBV20-1	TRBJ2-5
TGTGCCAGCAGCCGGAGTGGATACTCCTACAATGAGCAGTTCTTC	CASSRSGYSYNEQFF	-	few	TRBV7-2	TRBJ2-1
TGTGCCAGCAGTGTCTTGAACACTGAAGCTTTCTTT	CASSVLNTEAFF	-	many	TRBV25-1	TRBJ1-1
TGCGCCAGCAAGGAGAGGGCCGGTAACACCGGGGAGCTGTTTTTT	CASKERAGNTGELFF	-	many	TRBV5-1	TRBJ2-2
TGTGCCAGCTCACCGGGGACCCCGGAGGTCACAGATACGCAGTATTTT	CASSPGTPEVTDTQYF	-	-	TRBV18	TRBJ2-3
TGTGCCAGCAGTTTACGACCCAGTGGTGAGCAGTACTTC	CASSLRPSGEQYF	-	-	TRBV12-3/TRBV12-4	TRBJ2-7
TGTGCCAGCAGCTTAGACGGGTGGGGACAGGAAGGCTACACCTTC	CASSLDGWGQEGYTF	TRBD1	many	TRBV11-2	TRBJ1-2
TGTGCCAGCAGTGACGGACGGAATCTAGCCAAAAACATTCAGTACTTC	CASSDGRNLAKNIQYF	-	few	TRBV6-1	TRBJ2-4
TGTGCCAGCAGCTTAATCCGGCAGGGTTTGAATGGCTACACCTTC	CASSLIRQGLNGYTF	-	few	TRBV5-4	TRBJ1-2
TGTGCCAGCAGTCAATCTAGCGGGGGGGCAAATGAGCAGTTCTTC	CASSQSSGGANEQFF	TRBD2	-	TRBV2	TRBJ2-1
TGTGCCATCAGTGAGTCAGGACGGAGTCTACCCGGGGAGCTGTTTTTT	CAISESGRSLPGELFF	-	few	TRBV10-3	TRBJ2-2
TGTGCCAGCAGCCAAGGCGGAGGGTTTGGAGATACGCAGTATTTT	CASSQGGGFGDTQYF	-	-	TRBV3-1	TRBJ2-3
TGCAGTGCTAGAGGGAGCGGGGGGTCCTACAATGAGCAGTTCTTC	CSARGSGGSYNEQFF	TRBD2	few	TRBV20-1	TRBJ2-1
TGTGCCAGCAGTTTTAAGGTTTATCGCAATCAGCCCCAGCATTTT	CASSFKVYRNQPQHF	-	few	TRBV28	TRBJ1-5
TGTGCCAGCAGTGAAGCGGGAGGGTCTGGGAACACTGAAGCTTTCTTT	CASSEAGGSGNTEAFF	-	-	TRBV6-1	TRBJ1-1
TGTGCCAGCAGCCCCGACAGGGGGTCTGCTTTCTTT	CASSPDRGSAFF	TRBD1	-	TRBV12-3/TRBV12-4	TRBJ1-1
TGTGCCAGCAGCGAACCGGGACAGGGTAAGGATGAGCAGTTCTTC	CASSEPGQGKDEQFF	TRBD1	few	TRBV27	TRBJ2-1
TGTGCCAGCAGTTTTCGGCCCTCTGGGGCCAACGTCCTGACTTTC	CASSFRPSGANVLTF	-	few	TRBV12-3/TRBV12-4	TRBJ2-6
TGCAGCGTTGAAGTCCGACACACTCTGAACACTGAAGCTTTCTTT	CSVEVRHTLNTEAFF	-	-	TRBV29-1	TRBJ1-1
TGTGCCAGCAGTTTAAGCCCCCCCGGGTTGGACACTGAAGCTTTCTTT	CASSLSPPGLDTEAFF	-	few	TRBV28	TRBJ1-1
TGTGCCAGCAGTGAATGGCGTCATGAGCAGTTCTTC	CASSEWRHEQFF	-	-	TRBV2	TRBJ2-1
TGTGCCACCAGTGACCCCGTACGTTTGGATACGCAGTATTTT	CATSDPVRLDTQYF	-	few	TRBV24-1	TRBJ2-3
TGTGCCACCAGGTTGAACACTGAAGCTTTCTTT	CATRLNTEAFF	-	-	TRBV25-1	TRBJ1-1
TGCAGCGTTGACCAAACAGGGTACTCTGAAGCTTTCTTT	CSVDQTGYSEAFF	-	few	TRBV29-1	TRBJ1-1
TGCGCCAGCAGCCCATGGACAGGGCCCAATCAGCCCCAGCATTTT	CASSPWTGPNQPQHF	TRBD1	many	TRBV5-1	TRBJ1-5
TGTGCCAGCAGTTCGGAACGTGGGGCCAACGTCCTGACTTTC	CASSSERGANVLTF	-	-	TRBV28	TRBJ2-6
TGCGCCAGCAGCCCGACTAGCGCGATTCCCTACAATGAGCAGTTCTTC	CASSPTSAIPYNEQFF	TRBD2	few	TRBV5-1	TRBJ2-1
TGTGCCAGCAGCTTGGGACTAGCGGGAGCCTTCGATGAGCAGTTCTTC	CASSLGLAGAFDEQFF	TRBD2	-	TRBV11-3	TRBJ2-1
TGCAGTGCTAGAGACAGCGGGGGGTTATGGGAGACCCAGTACTTC	CSARDSGGLWETQYF	TRBD2	-	TRBV20-1	TRBJ2-5